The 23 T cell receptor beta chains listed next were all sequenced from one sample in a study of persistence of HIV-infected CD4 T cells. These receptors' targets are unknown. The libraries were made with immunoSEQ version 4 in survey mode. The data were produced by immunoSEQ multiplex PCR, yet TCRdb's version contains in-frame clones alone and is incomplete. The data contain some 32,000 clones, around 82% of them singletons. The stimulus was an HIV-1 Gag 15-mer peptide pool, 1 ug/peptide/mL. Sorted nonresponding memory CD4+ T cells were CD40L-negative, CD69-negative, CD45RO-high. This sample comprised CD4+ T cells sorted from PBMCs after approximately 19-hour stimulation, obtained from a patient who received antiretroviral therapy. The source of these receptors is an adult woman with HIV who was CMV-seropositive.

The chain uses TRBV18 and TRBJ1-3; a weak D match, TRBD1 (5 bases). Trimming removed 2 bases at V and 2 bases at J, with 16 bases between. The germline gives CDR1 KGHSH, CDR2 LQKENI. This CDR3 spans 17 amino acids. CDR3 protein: CASSPTSGTFTGNTIYF. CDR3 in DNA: TGTGCCAGCTCACCAACCTCCGGGACTTTTACTGGAAACACCATATATTTT.

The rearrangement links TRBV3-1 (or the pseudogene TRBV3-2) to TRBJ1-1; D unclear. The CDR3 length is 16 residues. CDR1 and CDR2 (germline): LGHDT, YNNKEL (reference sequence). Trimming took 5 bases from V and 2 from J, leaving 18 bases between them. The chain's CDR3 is CASSSRFFGFNTEAFF. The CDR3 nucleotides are TGTGCCAGCAGCTCCCGTTTTTTCGGCTTCAACACTGAAGCTTTCTTT.

This CDR3 is CASSPQGQGPYEQYF. CDR3 coding DNA: TGTGCCAGCTCACCTCAAGGGCAGGGCCCATACGAGCAGTACTTC. This chain links TRBV18 with TRBJ2-7; D is possibly TRBD1 (5 bases). CDR1 is KGHSH, CDR2 LQKENI, per germline. The V end was cut by 3 bases, the J end by 4 bases, with 16 bases between. This CDR3 region has 15 residues.

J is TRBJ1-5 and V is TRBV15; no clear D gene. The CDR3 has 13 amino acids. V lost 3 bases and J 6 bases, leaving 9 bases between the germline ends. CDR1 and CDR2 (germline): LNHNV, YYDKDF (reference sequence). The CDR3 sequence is CATSSPPGQPQHF. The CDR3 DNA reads TGTGCCACCAGCAGCCCTCCTGGTCAGCCCCAGCATTTT.

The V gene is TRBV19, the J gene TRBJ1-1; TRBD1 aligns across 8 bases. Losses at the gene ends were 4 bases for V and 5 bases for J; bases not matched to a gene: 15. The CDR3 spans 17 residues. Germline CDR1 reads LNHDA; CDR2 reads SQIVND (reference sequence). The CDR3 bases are TGTGCCAGTAGTACAGGACAGGGAGGGAGCGTATGGACTGAAGCTTTCTTT. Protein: CASSTGQGGSVWTEAFF. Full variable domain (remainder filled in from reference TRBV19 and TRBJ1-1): DGGITQSPKYLFRKEGQNVTLSCEQNLNHDAMYWYRQDPGQGLRLIYYSQIVNDFQKGDIAEGYSVSREKKESFPLTVTSAQKNPTAFYLCASSTGQGGSVWTEAFFGQGTRLTVV.

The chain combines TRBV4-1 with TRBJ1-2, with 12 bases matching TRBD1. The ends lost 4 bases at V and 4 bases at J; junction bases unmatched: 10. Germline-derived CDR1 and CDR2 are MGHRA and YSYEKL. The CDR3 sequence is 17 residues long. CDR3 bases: TGCGCCAGCAGCCCAGGGACAGGGGGCAGGATACGCTATGGCTACACCTTC. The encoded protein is CASSPGTGGRIRYGYTF.

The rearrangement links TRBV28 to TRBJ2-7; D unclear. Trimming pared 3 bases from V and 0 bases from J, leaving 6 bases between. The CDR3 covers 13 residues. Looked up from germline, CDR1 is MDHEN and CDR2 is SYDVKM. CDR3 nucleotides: TGTGCCAGCAGTTTTCAGGCCTCCTACGAGCAGTACTTC. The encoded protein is CASSFQASYEQYF.

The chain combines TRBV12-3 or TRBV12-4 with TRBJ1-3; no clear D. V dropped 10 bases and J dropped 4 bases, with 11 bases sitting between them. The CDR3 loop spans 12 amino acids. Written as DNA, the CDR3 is TGTGCCACCAGGCCCTCAGGAAACACCATATATTTT. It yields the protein CATRPSGNTIYF.

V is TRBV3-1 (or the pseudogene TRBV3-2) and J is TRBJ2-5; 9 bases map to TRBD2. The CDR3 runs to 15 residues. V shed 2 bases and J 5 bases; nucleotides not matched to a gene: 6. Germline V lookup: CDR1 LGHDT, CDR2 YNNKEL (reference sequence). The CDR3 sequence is CASSQTSGRMETQYF. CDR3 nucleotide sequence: TGTGCCAGCAGCCAAACGAGCGGGAGGATGGAGACCCAGTACTTC.

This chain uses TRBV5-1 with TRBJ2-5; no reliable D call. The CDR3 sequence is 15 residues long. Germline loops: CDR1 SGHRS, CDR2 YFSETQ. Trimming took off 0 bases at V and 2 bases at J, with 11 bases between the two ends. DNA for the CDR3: TGCGCCAGCAGCTTGGGCCCGAGCTCTCAAGAGACCCAGTACTTC. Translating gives CASSLGPSSQETQYF.

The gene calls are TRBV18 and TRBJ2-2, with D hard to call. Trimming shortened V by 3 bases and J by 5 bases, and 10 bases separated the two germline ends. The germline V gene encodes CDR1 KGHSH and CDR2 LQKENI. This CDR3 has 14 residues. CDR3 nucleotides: TGTGCCAGCTCACCGCCGCAATGGACCGGGGAGCTGTTTTTT. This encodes CASSPPQWTGELFF.

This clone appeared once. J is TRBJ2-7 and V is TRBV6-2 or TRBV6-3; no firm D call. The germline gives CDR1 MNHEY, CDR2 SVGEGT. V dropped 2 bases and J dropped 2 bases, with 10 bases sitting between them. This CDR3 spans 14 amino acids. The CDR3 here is CASSYDRPPYEQYF. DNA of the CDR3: TGTGCCAGCAGTTACGATAGGCCCCCCTACGAGCAGTACTTC.

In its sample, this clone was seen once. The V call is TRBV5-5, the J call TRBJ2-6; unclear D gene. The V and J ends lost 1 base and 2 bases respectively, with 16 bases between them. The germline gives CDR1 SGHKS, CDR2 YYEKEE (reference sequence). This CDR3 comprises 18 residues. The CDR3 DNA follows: TGTGCCAGCAGCTTGTGGGTCGGTAGGTCTGCTGGGGCCAACGTCCTGACTTTC. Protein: CASSLWVGRSAGANVLTF.

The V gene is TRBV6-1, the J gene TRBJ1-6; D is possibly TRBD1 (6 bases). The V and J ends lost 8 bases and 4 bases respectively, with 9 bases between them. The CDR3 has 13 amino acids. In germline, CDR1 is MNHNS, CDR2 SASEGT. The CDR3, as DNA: TGTGCCAGCGCCGGGACATATAATTCACCCCTCCACTTT. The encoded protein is CASAGTYNSPLHF.

The CDR3 coding sequence is TGTGCCAGCAGCACCTCAGGGGGCTTCAACACTGAAGCTTTCTTT. Protein sequence: CASSTSGGFNTEAFF. This chain joins TRBV9 and TRBJ1-1; 8 bases fit TRBD1. Trimming removed 4 bases from V and 2 bases from J; junction bases left unmatched: 7. Germline V lookup: CDR1 SGDLS, CDR2 YYNGEE. The CDR3 extends over 15 amino acids.

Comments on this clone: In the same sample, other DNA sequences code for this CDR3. The CDR3 sequence is CASSPGFTDTQYF. The DNA for the CDR3 is TGTGCCAGCAGCCCCGGGTTCACAGATACGCAGTATTTT. The chain couples TRBV12-3 or TRBV12-4 to TRBJ2-3; D not resolved. The CDR3 is 13 amino acids. Between the trimmed V and J ends, which lost 6 bases and 2 bases, there was a span of 9 bases.

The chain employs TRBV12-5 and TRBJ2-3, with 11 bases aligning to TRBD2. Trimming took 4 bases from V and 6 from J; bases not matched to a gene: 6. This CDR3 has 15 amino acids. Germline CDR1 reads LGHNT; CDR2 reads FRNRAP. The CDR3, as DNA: TGTGCTAGTGGTTGGGGACTAGCGGAAACCGATACGCAGTATTTT. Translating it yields CASGWGLAETDTQYF.

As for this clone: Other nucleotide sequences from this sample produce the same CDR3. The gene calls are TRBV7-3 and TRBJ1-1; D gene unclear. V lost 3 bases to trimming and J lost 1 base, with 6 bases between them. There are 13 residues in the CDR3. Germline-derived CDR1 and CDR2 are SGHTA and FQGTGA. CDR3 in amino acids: CASSFGENTEAFF. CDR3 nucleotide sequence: TGTGCCAGCAGCTTCGGCGAGAACACTGAAGCTTTCTTT. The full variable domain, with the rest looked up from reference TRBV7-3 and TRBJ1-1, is GAGVSQTPSNKVTEKGKYVELRCDPISGHTALYWYRQSLGQGPEFLIYFQGTGAADDSGLPNDRFFAVRPEGSVSTLKIQRTERGDSAVYLCASSFGENTEAFFGQGTRLTVV.

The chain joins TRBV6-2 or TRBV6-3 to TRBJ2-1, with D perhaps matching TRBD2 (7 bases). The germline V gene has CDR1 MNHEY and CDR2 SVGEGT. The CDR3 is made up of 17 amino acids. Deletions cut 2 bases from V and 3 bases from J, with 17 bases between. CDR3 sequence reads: CASSYGFDGGLYNEQFF. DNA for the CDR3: TGTGCCAGCAGTTACGGGTTTGACGGGGGGCTCTACAATGAGCAGTTCTTC.

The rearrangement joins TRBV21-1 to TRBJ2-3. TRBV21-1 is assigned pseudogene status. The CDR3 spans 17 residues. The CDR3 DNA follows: TGTGCCAGCAGCAATAAGGGAAAACAATTTAGCACAGATACGCAGTATTTT. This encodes CASSNKGKQFSTDTQYF.

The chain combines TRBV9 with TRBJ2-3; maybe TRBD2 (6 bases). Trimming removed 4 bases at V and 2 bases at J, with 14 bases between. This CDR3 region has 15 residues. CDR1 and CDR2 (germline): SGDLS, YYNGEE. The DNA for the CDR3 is TGTGCCAGCAGCCCGACGGGAGCGATCACAGATACGCAGTATTTT. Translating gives CASSPTGAITDTQYF.

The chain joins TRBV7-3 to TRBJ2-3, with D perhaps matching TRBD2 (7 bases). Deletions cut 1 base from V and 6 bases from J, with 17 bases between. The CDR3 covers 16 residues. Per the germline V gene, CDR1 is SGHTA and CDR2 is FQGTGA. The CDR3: CASSLSPPGGVDTQYF. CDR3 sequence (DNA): TGTGCCAGCAGCTTAAGTCCCCCGGGGGGCGTCGATACGCAGTATTTT.

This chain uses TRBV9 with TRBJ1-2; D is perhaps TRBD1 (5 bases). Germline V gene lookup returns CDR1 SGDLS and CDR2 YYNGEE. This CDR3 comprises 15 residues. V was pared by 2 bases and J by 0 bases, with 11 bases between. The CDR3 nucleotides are TGTGCCAGCAGCGTGGGGACGACTTCTAACTATGGCTACACCTTC. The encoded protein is CASSVGTTSNYGYTF.